Following are 27 T cell receptor beta chains from one sample sequenced in a study of T cell changes during pregnancy in multiple sclerosis. Clones were sequenced by immunoSEQ multiplex PCR, and TCRdb holds only the in-frame ones, with some missing. There are around 49,000 clones in the sample; almost 90% occur only once, and approximately 4.9% lies in the top ten. The sample consisted of peripheral blood, taken after pregnancy. These receptors came from a female donor in good health, enrolled as a control in a pregnancy study.

The chain joins TRBV9 to TRBJ2-1; 8 bases match TRBD2. The germline gives CDR1 SGDLS, CDR2 YYNGEE. Trimming took 0 bases from V and 5 from J; bases not matched to a gene: 4. The CDR3 length is 15 residues. CDR3 protein: CASSVGAGVNNEQFF. The DNA for the CDR3 is TGTGCCAGCAGCGTAGGAGCGGGAGTGAACAATGAGCAGTTCTTC.

The V and J genes are TRBV9 and TRBJ2-1; 11 positions agree with TRBD1. V lost 2 bases, J lost 6 bases, and 4 bases stayed unmatched. Germline loops: CDR1 SGDLS, CDR2 YYNGEE. This CDR3 comprises 15 residues. Written as DNA, the CDR3 is TGTGCCAGCAGCGTGGGGACAGGGGGATTCAATGAGCAGTTCTTC. It encodes CASSVGTGGFNEQFF. The whole variable domain, remainder taken from reference TRBV9 and TRBJ2-1, is DSGVTQTPKHLITATGQRVTLRCSPRSGDLSVYWYQQSLDQGLQFLIQYYNGEERAKGNILERFSAQQFPDLHSELNLSSLELGDSALYFCASSVGTGGFNEQFFGPGTRLTVL.

The chain joins TRBV5-1 to TRBJ2-5; a weak D match, TRBD2 (6 bases). Trimming removed 4 bases at V and 5 bases at J, with 12 bases between. This CDR3 comprises 13 residues. Germline values: CDR1 SGHRS, CDR2 YFSETQ. CDR3 in DNA: TGCGCCAGCAGCCCGACTAGTACTGAGACCCAGTACTTC. This sequence encodes CASSPTSTETQYF. Looking up the rest from reference TRBV5-1 and TRBJ2-5 gives the full variable domain: KAGVTQTPRYLIKTRGQQVTLSCSPISGHRSVSWYQQTPGQGLQFLFEYFSETQRNKGNFPGRFSGRQFSNSRSEMNVSTLELGDSALYLCASSPTSTETQYFGPGTRLLVL.

The chain couples TRBV27 to TRBJ1-1; D not certain. Germline loops: CDR1 MNHEY, CDR2 SMNVEV (reference sequence). This CDR3 region has 13 residues. The germline V and J ends were trimmed by 5 bases and 3 bases, with 10 bases remaining between them. The CDR3, as DNA: TGTGCCAGCAGTCGGACTCCCCACACTGAAGCTTTCTTT. It translates to CASSRTPHTEAFF.

This clone came up a few times. The rearrangement links TRBV6-4 to TRBJ2-1; the match to TRBD2 covers 14 bases. This CDR3 region has 14 residues. CDR1 and CDR2 (germline): MRHNA, SNTAGT. V lost 2 bases and J lost 10; bases outside the gene matches: 1. CDR3 loop: CASSDGLAGGEQFF. CDR3 sequence (DNA): TGTGCCAGCAGTGACGGACTAGCGGGGGGCGAGCAGTTCTTC.

The V call is TRBV10-1, the J call TRBJ2-1; 8 bases fit TRBD1. CDR3 length: 14 residues. Germline CDR1 and CDR2: WNHNN and SYGVQD (reference sequence). V shed 2 bases, J shed 5 bases, and the junction held 2 bases outside the gene matches. DNA for the CDR3: TGCGCCAGCAGTGAGGGCAGGGGGCACAATGAGCAGTTCTTC. It encodes CASSEGRGHNEQFF.

The V call is TRBV21-1, the J call TRBJ2-7; the table assigns TRBD2, which was not confirmed against the DNA. TRBV21-1 is designated a pseudogene. The CDR3 has 14 amino acids. The CDR3 here is CASSNFTGAYEQYF. DNA for the CDR3: TGTGCCAGCAGCAATTTCACCGGGGCCTACGAGCAGTACTTC.

This clone came up a few times. This chain uses TRBV19 with TRBJ1-2, with TRBD1 as a possible D gene (6 bases). Germline V gene sequence: CDR1 LNHDA, CDR2 SQIVND (reference sequence). V shed 8 bases and J shed 8 bases, with 21 bases lying between them. The CDR3 covers 14 residues. The CDR3 region is CASELTPGAEGYTF. CDR3 in DNA: TGTGCCAGTGAACTAACCCCAGGGGCTGAGGGCTACACCTTC.

This chain connects TRBV4-2 to TRBJ1-4, with a tentative D call TRBD1 (6 bases). This CDR3 spans 16 amino acids. With 3 bases removed from V and 7 bases from J, the gap between germline ends came to 18 bases. Germline V gives CDR1 LGHNA, CDR2 YNFKEQ. The CDR3 DNA reads as TGTGCCAGCAGCCAGGCAGGGGAGGGGTTATTTGAAAAACTGTTTTTT. Its protein product is CASSQAGEGLFEKLFF.

This clone occurred a few times. The chain has TRBV10-3 and TRBJ1-1, with no clear D. The CDR3 loop spans 14 amino acids. The V end was cut by 2 bases, the J end by 0 bases, with 7 bases between. Germline values: CDR1 ENHRY, CDR2 SYGVKD. CDR3 in DNA: TGTGCCATCAGTGAGAACAGCTTGAACACTGAAGCTTTCTTT. Translation: CAISENSLNTEAFF.

The V call is TRBV25-1, the J call TRBJ1-6; D uncertain. The V end lost 2 bases, the J end lost 6 bases, and 11 bases lay between the germline ends. This CDR3 is built from 15 residues. Germline V gene data show CDR1 as MGHDK and CDR2 as SYGVNS. In DNA form, the CDR3 reads TGTGCCAGCAGTGAACGACCAGGTGCTAATTCACCCCTCCACTTT. Its protein is CASSERPGANSPLHF.

This clone was counted between two and nine times. The chain joins TRBV25-1 to TRBJ1-1; D not resolved. Trimming pared 11 bases from V and 6 bases from J, leaving 7 bases between. This CDR3 is 9 amino acids long. From germline, CDR1 is MGHDK and CDR2 SYGVNS. The CDR3 loop is CAPIAEAFF. The CDR3 nucleotides read TGTGCCCCTATCGCTGAAGCTTTCTTT.

The chain links TRBV27 to TRBJ1-6; D is undetermined. The CDR3 length is 13 residues. The germline V gene encodes CDR1 MNHEY and CDR2 SMNVEV (reference sequence). Trimming took off 10 bases at V and 8 bases at J, with 15 bases between the two ends. The CDR3 spells CATRAPGDSPLHF. The CDR3 DNA sequence: TGTGCCACCAGAGCCCCTGGAGATTCACCCCTCCACTTT.

This chain connects TRBV27 to TRBJ1-6, with a weak D call TRBD1 (6 bases). CDR1 and CDR2 (germline): MNHEY, SMNVEV (reference sequence). The CDR3 is 19 amino acids. Trimming cost V 5 bases and J 1 base, with 21 bases left between them. This chain's CDR3 is CASSIPPYWGQSYNSPLHF. DNA of the CDR3: TGTGCCAGCAGTATCCCCCCGTATTGGGGACAATCCTATAATTCACCCCTCCACTTT.

This chain links TRBV5-1 with TRBJ1-3; 8 nucleotides agree with TRBD1. With 0 bases clipped from V and 0 bases from J, the junction kept 5 bases outside the gene matches. Germline lookup yields CDR1 SGHRS and CDR2 YFSETQ. The CDR3 length is 17 residues. In nucleotides, the CDR3 is TGCGCCAGCAGCTTGGCCGGGACAGGAGCCTCTGGAAACACCATATATTTT. This encodes CASSLAGTGASGNTIYF.

The chain couples TRBV5-8 to TRBJ1-2, with 8 bases lining up with TRBD1. The CDR3 loop spans 14 amino acids. Germline V gives CDR1 SGHTS, CDR2 YDEGEE. The ends lost 1 base at V and 4 bases at J; junction bases unmatched: 3. In nucleotides, the CDR3 is TGTGCCAGCAGCTTGCAGGGGGCCCCCTATGGCTACACCTTC. Translation: CASSLQGAPYGYTF.

The chain couples TRBV5-8 to TRBJ1-1, with D perhaps TRBD1 (5 bases). V lost 10 bases, J lost 5 bases, and 24 bases lay in between. CDR1 and CDR2 from the germline V gene are SGHTS and YDEGEE. CDR3 length: 15 amino acids. The CDR3 loop is CAYGSHGRARTEAFF. CDR3 DNA sequence: TGTGCCTATGGCTCACACGGCAGGGCGAGGACTGAAGCTTTCTTT.

V usage is TRBV7-9 and J usage is TRBJ2-7, with 7 bases identical to TRBD2. This CDR3 contains 14 residues. The junction had 12 bases not matched to a gene; V was cut back by 7 bases and J by 6 bases. Germline V lookup: CDR1 SEHNR, CDR2 FQNEAQ (reference sequence). The chain's CDR3 is CASTVAAGTGEQYF. CDR3 nucleotides: TGTGCCAGCACCGTCGCAGCGGGAACCGGCGAGCAGTACTTC.

The chain combines TRBV27 with TRBJ2-1; 13 bases fit TRBD2. Germline CDR1 is MNHEY and CDR2 is SMNVEV (reference sequence). The J segment lost 12 bases and the V segment lost 5 bases, leaving 13 bases of the junction unmatched. The CDR3 covers 16 residues. The CDR3 DNA sequence: TGTGCCAGCAGTACTAGCGGGAGGGCCTCTAATAATCCGCAGTTCTTC. As protein: CASSTSGRASNNPQFF.

The CDR3 coding sequence is TGCAGCGTTGAAGAGGGGACTAGCGGGAGGGCCAAGGTAGTAGAAACAGATACGCAGTATTTT. Translating gives CSVEEGTSGRAKVVETDTQYF. The V call is TRBV29-1, the J call TRBJ2-3; TRBD2 agrees at 16 bases. The V gene's germline CDR1 is SQVTM and CDR2 ANQGSEA. V trimming: 0 bases; J trimming: 3 bases; junction bases outside the gene matches: 15. This CDR3 region has 21 residues.

This sequence joins TRBV28 and TRBJ2-3, with 11 nucleotides matching TRBD2. CDR1 and CDR2 (germline): MDHEN, SYDVKM. The V gene end was trimmed by 7 bases and the J gene end by 4 bases; junction bases not matched to a gene: 7. The CDR3 sequence is 15 residues long. The CDR3 coding sequence is TGTGCCAGCACCCGACTAGCGGGATTGGCAGATACGCAGTATTTT. Its protein is CASTRLAGLADTQYF.

The chain employs TRBV5-6 and TRBJ2-7, with 8 bases fitting TRBD1. The CDR3 is made up of 14 amino acids. In germline, CDR1 is SGHDT, CDR2 YYEEEE. V lost 3 bases, J lost 2 bases, and 4 bases stayed unmatched. DNA for the CDR3: TGTGCCAGCAGCTGGACAGGGAAGCCCTACGAGCAGTACTTC. It specifies CASSWTGKPYEQYF. Complete variable domain (other parts from reference TRBV5-6 and TRBJ2-7): DAGVTQSPTHLIKTRGQQVTLRCSPKSGHDTVSWYQQALGQGPQFIFQYYEEEERQRGNFPDRFSGHQFPNYSSELNVNALLLGDSALYLCASSWTGKPYEQYFGPGTRLTVT.

The chain combines TRBV15 with TRBJ2-5; TRBD1 aligns across 7 bases. CDR3 length: 18 residues. Germline CDR1 is LNHNV and CDR2 is YYDKDF (reference sequence). Trimming at V came to 1 base and at J to 0 bases, leaving 11 bases not matched to a gene. The CDR3 nucleotides read TGTGCCACCAGCAGAGTATCTGGGGCCAGGGGGAACCAAGAGACCCAGTACTTC. This codes for CATSRVSGARGNQETQYF.

This chain links TRBV19 with TRBJ2-1, with 9 nucleotides matching TRBD2. The ends lost 3 bases at V and 5 bases at J; junction bases unmatched: 8. CDR1 and CDR2 from the germline V gene are LNHDA and SQIVND (reference sequence). CDR3 length: 16 amino acids. The CDR3 reads CASSIIAGVSHNEQFF. DNA of the CDR3: TGTGCCAGTAGTATCATAGCGGGAGTGAGTCACAATGAGCAGTTCTTC.

This rearrangement joins TRBV19 to TRBJ2-1; TRBD2 aligns across 8 bases. J was trimmed by 8 bases and V by 6 bases; bases with no gene match: 15. Germline assignment: CDR1 LNHDA and CDR2 SQIVND (reference sequence). CDR3 length equals 16 residues. In nucleotides, the CDR3 is TGTGCCAGTAGCCAGTATCTGGGACTAGATAGGGATGAGCAGTTCTTC. Amino acid sequence: CASSQYLGLDRDEQFF. The whole variable domain, filled in from reference TRBV19 and TRBJ2-1, reads DGGITQSPKYLFRKEGQNVTLSCEQNLNHDAMYWYRQDPGQGLRLIYYSQIVNDFQKGDIAEGYSVSREKKESFPLTVTSAQKNPTAFYLCASSQYLGLDRDEQFFGPGTRLTVL.

The chain uses TRBV15 and TRBJ2-7, with 12 nucleotides matching TRBD2. Germline values: CDR1 LNHNV, CDR2 YYDKDF (reference sequence). This CDR3 contains 18 residues. The V and J ends lost 3 bases and 4 bases, in that order; junction bases with no gene match: 13. As DNA, the CDR3 is TGTGCCACCAGCAGGGCTAGCGGGAGGGCCCTCCGATATTACGAGCAGTACTTC. Protein sequence: CATSRASGRALRYYEQYF.

The chain employs TRBV19 and TRBJ2-7, with 8 positions matching TRBD1. CDR1 and CDR2 (germline): LNHDA, SQIVND (reference sequence). Trimming removed 5 bases from V and 3 bases from J; junction bases left unmatched: 15. The CDR3 has 17 amino acids. The CDR3 DNA reads TGTGCCAGTAGTGAAGCGATGCCCCAGGGGGCCTTCTACGAGCAGTACTTC. It yields the protein CASSEAMPQGAFYEQYF.